This TCR beta chain derives from a study of glioma-infiltrating T cells after dendritic cell vaccination. Broader study findings: Higher pretreatment TIL content predicted longer progression-free time and survival.

V dropped 0 bases and J dropped 6 bases, with 11 bases sitting between them. CDR1 and CDR2 (germline): PRHDT, FYEKMQ (reference sequence). CDR3 length: 14 residues. Regarding this clone: The antigen remains unidentified.

TCRdb keeps only in-frame clones here, not all; method: immunoSEQ multiplex PCR. The sample has 100,000 or so clones; 85% to 90% are singletons. Here the sequenced sample was blood, taken before dendritic cell vaccination. The chain has TRBV13 and TRBJ1-2, with a possible D match to TRBD1 (5 bases). The receptor was derived from a human donor with glioblastoma. CDR3 in DNA: TGTGCCAGCAGCTTAGGACCCGTGGGGCATGGCTACACCTTC. It specifies CASSLGPVGHGYTF. The full variable domain, rest sourced from reference TRBV13 and TRBJ1-2, is AAGVIQSPRHLIKEKRETATLKCYPIPRHDTVYWYQQGPGQDPQFLISFYEKMQSDKGSIPDRFSAQQFSDYHSELNMSSLELGDSALYFCASSLGPVGHGYTFGSGTRLTVV.